This TCR beta chain was identified in a study of cytomegalovirus exposure and HLA in healthy donors. 13 Jbeta primers and 60 Vbeta primers were used for the PCR. Sequencing was performed with immunoSEQ multiplex PCR; in TCRdb, only in-frame clones are kept and a portion is missing. The sample lists approximately 100,000 clones, 60% to 85% occurring once. It was healthy bone marrow donors who served as donors. With respect to this clone: Its antigen is unidentified.

Study-wide points: Reports showed the classifier diagnosing cytomegalovirus status with high specificity and sensitivity. An observed cluster of highly shared sequence variants was recorded as a likely sequencing artifact.

This CDR3 has 15 amino acids. The germline V and J ends were trimmed by 4 bases and 8 bases, with 21 bases remaining between them. CDR1 SGHNT and CDR2 YYREEE come from the germline V gene (reference sequence). This TCR derives from a female donor in good health and CMV-seronegative. The chain combines TRBV5-4 with TRBJ1-2; D is ambiguous. The source material was PBMCs. The CDR3 sequence: CASSAALAGLRGYTF. The CDR3 DNA is TGTGCCAGCAGCGCGGCGTTAGCGGGCTTGAGGGGCTACACCTTC.